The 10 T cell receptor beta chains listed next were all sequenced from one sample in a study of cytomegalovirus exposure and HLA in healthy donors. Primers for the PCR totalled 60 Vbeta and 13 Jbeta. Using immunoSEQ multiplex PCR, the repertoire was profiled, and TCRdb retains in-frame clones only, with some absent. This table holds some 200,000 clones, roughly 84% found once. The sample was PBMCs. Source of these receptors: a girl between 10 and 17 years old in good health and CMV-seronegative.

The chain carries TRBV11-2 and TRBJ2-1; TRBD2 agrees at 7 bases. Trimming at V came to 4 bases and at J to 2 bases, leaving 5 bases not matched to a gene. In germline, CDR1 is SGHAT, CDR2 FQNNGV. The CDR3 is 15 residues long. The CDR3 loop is CASSSSGAAYNEQFF. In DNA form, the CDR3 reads TGTGCCAGCAGCTCCAGCGGGGCCGCCTACAATGAGCAGTTCTTC.

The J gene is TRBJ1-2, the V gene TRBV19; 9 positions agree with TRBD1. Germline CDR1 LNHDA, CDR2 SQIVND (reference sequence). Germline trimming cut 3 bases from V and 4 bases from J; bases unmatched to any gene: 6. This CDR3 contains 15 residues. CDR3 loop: CASSIGTGLPYGYTF. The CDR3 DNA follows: TGTGCCAGTAGTATTGGGACAGGGTTACCCTATGGCTACACCTTC.

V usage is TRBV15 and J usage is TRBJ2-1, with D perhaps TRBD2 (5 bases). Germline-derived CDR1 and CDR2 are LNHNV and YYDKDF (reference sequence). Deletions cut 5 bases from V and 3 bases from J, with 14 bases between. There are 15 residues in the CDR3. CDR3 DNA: TGTGCCACCAGCCGGAAGGACCGGGACTACAATGAGCAGTTCTTC. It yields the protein CATSRKDRDYNEQFF. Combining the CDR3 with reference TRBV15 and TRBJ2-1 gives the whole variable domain DAMVIQNPRYQVTQFGKPVTLSCSQTLNHNVMYWYQQKSSQAPKLLFHYYDKDFNNEADTPDNFQSRRPNTSFCFLDIRSPGLGDTAMYLCATSRKDRDYNEQFFGPGTRLTVL.

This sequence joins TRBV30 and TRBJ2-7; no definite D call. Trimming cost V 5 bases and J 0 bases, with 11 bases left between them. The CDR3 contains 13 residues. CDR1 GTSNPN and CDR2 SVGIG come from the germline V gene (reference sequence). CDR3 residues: CAWETLSSYEQYF. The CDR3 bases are TGTGCCTGGGAAACGTTGAGCTCCTACGAGCAGTACTTC. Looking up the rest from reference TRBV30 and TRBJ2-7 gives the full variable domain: SQTIHQWPATLVQPVGSPLSLECTVEGTSNPNLYWYRQAAGRGLQLLFYSVGIGQISSEVPQNLSASRPQDRQFILSSKKLLLSDSGFYLCAWETLSSYEQYFGPGTRLTVT.

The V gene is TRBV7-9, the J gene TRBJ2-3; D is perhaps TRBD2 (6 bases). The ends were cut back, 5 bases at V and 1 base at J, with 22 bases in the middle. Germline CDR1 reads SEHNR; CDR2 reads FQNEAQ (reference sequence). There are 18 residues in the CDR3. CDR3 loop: CASSKQSGTELGTDTQYF. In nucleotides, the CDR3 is TGTGCCAGCAGCAAACAGTCCGGGACTGAACTAGGCACAGATACGCAGTATTTT.

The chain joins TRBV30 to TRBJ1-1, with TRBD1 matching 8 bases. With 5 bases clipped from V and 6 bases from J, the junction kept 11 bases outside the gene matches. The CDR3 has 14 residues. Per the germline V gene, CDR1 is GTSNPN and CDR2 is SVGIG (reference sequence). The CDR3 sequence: CAWLRQGSWSEAFF. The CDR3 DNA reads TGTGCCTGGCTCCGACAGGGGTCGTGGTCTGAAGCTTTCTTT. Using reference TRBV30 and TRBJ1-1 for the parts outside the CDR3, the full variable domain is SQTIHQWPATLVQPVGSPLSLECTVEGTSNPNLYWYRQAAGRGLQLLFYSVGIGQISSEVPQNLSASRPQDRQFILSSKKLLLSDSGFYLCAWLRQGSWSEAFFGQGTRLTVV.

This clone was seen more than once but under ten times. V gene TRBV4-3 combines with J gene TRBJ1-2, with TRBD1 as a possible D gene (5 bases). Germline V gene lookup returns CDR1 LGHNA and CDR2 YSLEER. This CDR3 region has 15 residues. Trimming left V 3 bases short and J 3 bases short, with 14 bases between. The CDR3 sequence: CASSHWGERYYGYTF. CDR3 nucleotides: TGCGCCAGCAGCCATTGGGGGGAGAGGTACTATGGCTACACCTTC.

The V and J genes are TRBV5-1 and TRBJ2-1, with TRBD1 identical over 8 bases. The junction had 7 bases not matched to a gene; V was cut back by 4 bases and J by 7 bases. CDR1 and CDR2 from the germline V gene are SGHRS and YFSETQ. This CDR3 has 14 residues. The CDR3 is CASSLGTGGNEQFF. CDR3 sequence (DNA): TGCGCCAGCAGCCTCGGGACAGGAGGGAATGAGCAGTTCTTC. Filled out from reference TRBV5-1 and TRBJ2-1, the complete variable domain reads KAGVTQTPRYLIKTRGQQVTLSCSPISGHRSVSWYQQTPGQGLQFLFEYFSETQRNKGNFPGRFSGRQFSNSRSEMNVSTLELGDSALYLCASSLGTGGNEQFFGPGTRLTVL.

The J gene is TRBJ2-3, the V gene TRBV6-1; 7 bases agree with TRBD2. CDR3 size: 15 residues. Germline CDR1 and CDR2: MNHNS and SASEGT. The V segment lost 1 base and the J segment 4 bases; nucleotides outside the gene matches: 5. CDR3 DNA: TGTGCCAGCAGTGAAGGGACTAGGGGCTCAGATACGCAGTATTTT. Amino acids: CASSEGTRGSDTQYF.

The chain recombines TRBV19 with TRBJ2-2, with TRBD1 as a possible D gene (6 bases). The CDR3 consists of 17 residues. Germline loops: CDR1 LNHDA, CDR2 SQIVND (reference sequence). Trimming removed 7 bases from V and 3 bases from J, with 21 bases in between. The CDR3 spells CASTRNPGAPYTGELFF. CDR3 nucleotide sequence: TGTGCCAGTACCCGCAACCCAGGGGCGCCGTACACCGGGGAGCTGTTTTTT.